Each of the 9 T cell receptor beta chains below was sequenced from the same sample in a study of blood T cell repertoires in COVID-19. Assay used: immunoSEQ multiplex PCR; TCRdb lists only in-frame clones, some missing. Of 400,000 to 450,000 clones listed, 80% to 95% are singletons. Sequenced: PBMCs or T cells enriched from blood (not recorded which). Receptors originate from a man aged 18 to 29 who had recovered from COVID-19.

This clone came up once. The chain uses TRBV3-1 (or the pseudogene TRBV3-2) and TRBJ1-1, with no clear D. V shed 2 bases and J shed 5 bases, with 12 bases lying between them. The CDR3 is 14 amino acids. In germline, CDR1 is LGHDT, CDR2 YNNKEL (reference sequence). As DNA, the CDR3 is TGTGCCAGCAGCCAATCCGACCGGAGGACTGAAGCTTTCTTT. It specifies CASSQSDRRTEAFF.

The V gene is TRBV6-1, the J gene TRBJ2-1; the match to TRBD2 covers 7 bases. Germline CDR1 is MNHNS and CDR2 is SASEGT. This CDR3 spans 15 amino acids. Trimming cost V 0 bases and J 9 bases; bases outside gene matches: 8. The CDR3 sequence: CASSEARTSSGEQFF. The CDR3 DNA is TGTGCCAGCAGTGAAGCTAGGACTAGTTCCGGTGAGCAGTTCTTC.

The chain employs TRBV2 and TRBJ1-1; 9 bases map to TRBD1. V dropped 7 bases and J dropped 4; count of bases not matched to a gene: 4. Germline CDR1 and CDR2: SNHLY and FYNNEI. This CDR3 region has 13 residues. Here the CDR3 DNA reads TGTGCCAGCAATACAGGGGGCTTCACTGAAGCTTTCTTT. Its protein product is CASNTGGFTEAFF.

The chain couples TRBV3-1 (or the pseudogene TRBV3-2) to TRBJ1-4; D unresolved. Deletions cut 4 bases from V and 3 bases from J, with 15 bases between. CDR1 is LGHDT, CDR2 YNNKEL, per germline (reference sequence). The CDR3 has 16 amino acids. Here the CDR3 reads CASSPLSGSANEKLFF. The DNA for the CDR3 is TGTGCCAGCAGCCCCCTTAGCGGCAGCGCTAATGAAAAACTGTTTTTT.

V usage is TRBV7-6 and J usage is TRBJ2-3; 12 bases agree with TRBD2. After removal of 2 bases from V and 6 bases from J, the junction contained 6 bases not matched to a gene. This CDR3 has 16 amino acids. CDR1 SGHVS and CDR2 FNYEAQ come from the germline V gene. The CDR3 sequence is CASSLNPLAGGDTQYF. The DNA for the CDR3 is TGTGCCAGCAGCTTAAACCCTCTAGCGGGAGGGGATACGCAGTATTTT.

The chain is built from TRBV4-1 and TRBJ2-7; 12 nucleotides agree with TRBD1. The V gene end was trimmed by 4 bases and the J gene end by 5 bases; junction bases not matched to a gene: 3. Germline V lookup: CDR1 MGHRA, CDR2 YSYEKL. This CDR3 is built from 14 residues. CDR3 nucleotides: TGCGCCAGCAGCCTGGGACAGGGGGCCCACGAGCAGTACTTC. Protein product: CASSLGQGAHEQYF.

The CDR3, as DNA: TGTGCCAGCACTACTGGTTACCTTAAGCGGGATGAGCAGTTCTTC. It specifies CASTTGYLKRDEQFF. V usage is TRBV28 and J usage is TRBJ2-1; a weak D match, TRBD2 (6 bases). V lost 7 bases and J 8 bases, leaving 21 bases between the germline ends. CDR1 and CDR2 (germline): MDHEN, SYDVKM. CDR3 length: 15 amino acids.

The gene calls are TRBV19 and TRBJ2-5; 8 bases agree with TRBD2. Germline values: CDR1 LNHDA, CDR2 SQIVND (reference sequence). V was pared by 3 bases and J by 7 bases, with 13 bases of the junction left unmatched. The CDR3 is 16 amino acids. The CDR3 DNA sequence: TGTGCCAGTAGTATTATTTCGAGCGGGAGCCCCCTGACCCAGTACTTC. It codes for CASSIISSGSPLTQYF.

V and J are TRBV30 and TRBJ2-3; TRBD2 is a possible D gene (6 bases). CDR1 and CDR2 from the germline V gene are GTSNPN and SVGIG (reference sequence). V was pared by 3 bases and J by 0 bases, with 13 bases between. The CDR3 is 15 amino acids. In DNA form, the CDR3 reads TGTGCCTGGAGACTTAGCGGAAAAAGCACAGATACGCAGTATTTT. This encodes CAWRLSGKSTDTQYF.